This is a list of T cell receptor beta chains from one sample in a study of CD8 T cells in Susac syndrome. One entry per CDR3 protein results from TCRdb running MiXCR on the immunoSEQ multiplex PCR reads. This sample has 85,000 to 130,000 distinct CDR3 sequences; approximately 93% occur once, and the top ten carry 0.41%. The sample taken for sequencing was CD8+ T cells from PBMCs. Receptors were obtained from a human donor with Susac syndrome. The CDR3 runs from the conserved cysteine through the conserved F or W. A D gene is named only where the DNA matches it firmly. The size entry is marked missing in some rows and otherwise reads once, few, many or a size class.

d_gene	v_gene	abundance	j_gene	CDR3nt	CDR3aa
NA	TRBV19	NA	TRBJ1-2	TGTGCCAGTAGTCCTTACGACAGAAGCTATGGCTACACCTTC	CASSPYDRSYGYTF
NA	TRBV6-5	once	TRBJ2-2	TGTGCCAGCAGACCCACAGAGACCGGGGAGCTGTTTTTT	CASRPTETGELFF
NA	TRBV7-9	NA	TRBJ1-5	TGTGCCAGCAGCTCATCAGGGGAACGGGATCAGCCCCAGCATTTT	CASSSSGERDQPQHF
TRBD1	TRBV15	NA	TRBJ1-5	TGTGCCACCAGCAGAGATGCGGGGGACAGAGACCAGCCCCAGCATTTT	CATSRDAGDRDQPQHF
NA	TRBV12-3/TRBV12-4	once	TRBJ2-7	TGTGCCAGCAGTTTAGGTGTGGGCGAGCAGTACTTC	CASSLGVGEQYF
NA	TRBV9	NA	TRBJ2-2	TGTGCCAGCAGCGAGACCACAGGGAACGGGGAGCTGTTTTTT	CASSETTGNGELFF
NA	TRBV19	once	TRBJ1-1	TGTGCCAGTAGTATTCGCCTGAACACTGAAGCTTTCTTT	CASSIRLNTEAFF
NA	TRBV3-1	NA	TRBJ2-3	TGTGCCAGCAGCCAAGAGGTCGCGCAAGATACGCAGTATTTT	CASSQEVAQDTQYF
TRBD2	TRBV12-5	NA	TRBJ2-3	TGTGCTAGTGGTTTTTCGGCCCTACTAGCGGGGAGAACAGATACGCAGTATTTT	CASGFSALLAGRTDTQYF
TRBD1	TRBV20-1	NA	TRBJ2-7	TGCAGTGCTAGAGATTGGGACAGGGGCTACGAGCAGTACTTC	CSARDWDRGYEQYF
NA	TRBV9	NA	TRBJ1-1	TGTGCCAGCAGCGGGACCGAGATGAACACTGAAGCTTTCTTT	CASSGTEMNTEAFF
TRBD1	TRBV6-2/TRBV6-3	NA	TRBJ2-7	TGTGCCAGCAGCGTCAGCCCCCGGGACAGGGCGCACTACGAGCAGTACTTC	CASSVSPRDRAHYEQYF
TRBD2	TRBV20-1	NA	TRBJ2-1	TGCAGTGCCACCGCGGGGGGCAATGAGCAGTTCTTC	CSATAGGNEQFF
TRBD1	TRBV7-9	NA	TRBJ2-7	TGTGCCAGCAGCCCTCGGGACAGGGTTTGGGAGAAGCAGTACTTC	CASSPRDRVWEKQYF
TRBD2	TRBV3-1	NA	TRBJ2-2	TGTGCCAGCAGCCGGCGGGGTAGCGGGGGGTCGAACACCGGGGAGCTGTTTTTT	CASSRRGSGGSNTGELFF
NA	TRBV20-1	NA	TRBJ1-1	TGCAGTGCACGGAACGAAATGCTGACTGAAGCTTTCTTT	CSARNEMLTEAFF
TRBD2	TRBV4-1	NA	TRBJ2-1	TGCGCCAGCAGCCTTACTAGCGGGGGGGACTCCTACAATGAGCAGTTCTTC	CASSLTSGGDSYNEQFF
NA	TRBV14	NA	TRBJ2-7	TGTGCCAGCAGCCAAGATGGGCTCTCCGAGCAGTACTTC	CASSQDGLSEQYF
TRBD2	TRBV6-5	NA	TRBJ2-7	TGTGCCAGCAGCCCACAGCGGGGGGGGGCCTACGAGCAGTACTTC	CASSPQRGGAYEQYF
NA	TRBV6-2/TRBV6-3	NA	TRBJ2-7	TGTGCCAGCAGTTACCTTCCACGTCTGGAGCAGTACTTC	CASSYLPRLEQYF
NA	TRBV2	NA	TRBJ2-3	TGTGCCAGCGCCGGGACTTCTAGCACAGATACGCAGTATTTT	CASAGTSSTDTQYF
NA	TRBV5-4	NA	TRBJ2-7	TGTGCCAGCAGCTTGCGGGGGTCCGACGAGCAGTACTTC	CASSLRGSDEQYF
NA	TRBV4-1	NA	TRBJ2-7	TGCGCCAGCAGCCAAGATTGGGGACCGAGCGAGCAGTACTTC	CASSQDWGPSEQYF
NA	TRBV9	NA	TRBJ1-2	TGTGCCAGCAGCTCCTGGACGGGTGCGGGCTACACCTTC	CASSSWTGAGYTF
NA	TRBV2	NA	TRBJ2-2	TGTGCCAGCAGGGTGAACACCGGGGAGCTGTTTTTT	CASRVNTGELFF
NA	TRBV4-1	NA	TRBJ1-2	TGCGCCAGCAGCCAAGTAATCACAGACTATGGCTACACCTTC	CASSQVITDYGYTF
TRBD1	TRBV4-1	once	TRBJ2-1	TGCGCCAGCAGCCAAGTCGATAAGGGACAGTTTGACTATGAGCAGTTCTTC	CASSQVDKGQFDYEQFF
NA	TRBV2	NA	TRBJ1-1	TGTGCCAGCAGTGATTGGCAGACTAACACTGAAGCTTTCTTT	CASSDWQTNTEAFF
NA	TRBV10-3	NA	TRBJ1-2	TGTGCCATCAGTGCGAACGGGACGGCGAATGGCTACACCTTC	CAISANGTANGYTF
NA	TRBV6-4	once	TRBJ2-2	TGTGCCAGCAGAAGGGACGCCACCGGGGAGCTGTTTTTT	CASRRDATGELFF
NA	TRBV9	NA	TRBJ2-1	TGTGCCAGCAGCGTAGAGACCCCCTACAATGAGCAGTTCTTC	CASSVETPYNEQFF
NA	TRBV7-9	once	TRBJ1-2	TGTGCCAGCAGCTACACCGAGGGATTCTATGGCTACACCTTC	CASSYTEGFYGYTF
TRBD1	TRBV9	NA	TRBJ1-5	TGTGCCAGCAGCCCAGACAGGGTTGGCAATCAGCCCCAGCATTTT	CASSPDRVGNQPQHF
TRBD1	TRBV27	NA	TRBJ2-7	TGTGCCAGCAGCGACAGGGGCCCTTGGAACGAGCAGTACTTC	CASSDRGPWNEQYF
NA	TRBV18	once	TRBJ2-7	TGTGCCAGCTCACTACGAAGGGGGACAAGGGGACTTTCCTACGAGCAGTACTTC	CASSLRRGTRGLSYEQYF
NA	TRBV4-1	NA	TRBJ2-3	TGCGCCAGCAGCCAAGACGGGGGCACAGATACGCAGTATTTT	CASSQDGGTDTQYF
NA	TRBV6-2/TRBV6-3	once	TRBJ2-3	TGTGCCAGCACCTTCTACTTGGGAGCTAGCGCCACGGATACGCAGTATTTT	CASTFYLGASATDTQYF
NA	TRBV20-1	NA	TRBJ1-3	TGCAGTGCCGGGAACTCTGGAAACACCATATATTTT	CSAGNSGNTIYF
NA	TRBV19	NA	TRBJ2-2	TGTGCCAGTAGTACCAATTACAGGACCGGGGAGCTGTTTTTT	CASSTNYRTGELFF
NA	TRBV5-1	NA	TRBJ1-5	TGCGCCAGCAGCCTAGGGGGGGTTGGCCAGCCCCAGCATTTT	CASSLGGVGQPQHF
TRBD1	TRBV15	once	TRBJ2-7	TGTGCCACCAGCAGCGACAGGGGCTCCTACGAGCAGTACTTC	CATSSDRGSYEQYF
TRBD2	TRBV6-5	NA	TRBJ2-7	TGTGCCAGCAGTTACTCACTAGCGGGGAACGAGCAGTACTTC	CASSYSLAGNEQYF
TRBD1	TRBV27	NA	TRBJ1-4	TGTGCCAGCTGGACAGGGGCCAATGAAAAACTGTTTTTT	CASWTGANEKLFF
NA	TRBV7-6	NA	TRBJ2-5	TGTGCCAGCAGCTTAGATGTTGGCTTGGAGACCCAGTACTTC	CASSLDVGLETQYF
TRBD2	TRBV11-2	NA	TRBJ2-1	TGTGCCAGCAGCTTAGGATCTAGCGGGGGGCCGTACAATGAGCAGTTCTTC	CASSLGSSGGPYNEQFF
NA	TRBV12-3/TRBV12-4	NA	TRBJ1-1	TGTGCCAGCAGTTTAGGGGCAGGGGTAATCTTT	CASSLGAGVIF
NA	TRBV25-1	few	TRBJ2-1	TGTGCCAGTAGCCAGGGCGATGAGCAGTTCTTC	CASSQGDEQFF
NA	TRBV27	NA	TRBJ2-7	TGTGCCAGCAGTTTCCAGACCAACTACGAGCAGTACTTC	CASSFQTNYEQYF
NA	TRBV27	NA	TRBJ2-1	TGTGCCAGCAGTTTATCAGGGGAGCAGTTCTTC	CASSLSGEQFF
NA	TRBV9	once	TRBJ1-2	TGTGCCAGCAGCCCGGCAGGGGACTATGGCTACACCTTC	CASSPAGDYGYTF
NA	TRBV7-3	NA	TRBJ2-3	TGTGCCAGCAGCTCGGACCGCACAACAGATACGCAGTATTTT	CASSSDRTTDTQYF
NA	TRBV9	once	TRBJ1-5	TGTGCCAGCAGCGAAGACGGAGGGGGCAATCAGCCCCAGCATTTT	CASSEDGGGNQPQHF
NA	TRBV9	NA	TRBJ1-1	TGTGCCAGCGGGACGCCGGTGGGGAGCACTGAAGCTTTCTTT	CASGTPVGSTEAFF
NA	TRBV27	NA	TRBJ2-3	TGTGCCAGCAGTTGGGGACGTTCTAGGACAGATACGCAGTATTTT	CASSWGRSRTDTQYF
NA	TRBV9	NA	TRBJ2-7	TGTGCCAGCAGCCTCGGTTCTGGGCCGACCTACGAGCAGTACTTC	CASSLGSGPTYEQYF
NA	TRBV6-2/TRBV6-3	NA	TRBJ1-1	TGTGCCAGCAGTTATTATCAGGGAAGGGCTGAAGCTTTCTTT	CASSYYQGRAEAFF
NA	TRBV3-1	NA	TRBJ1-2	TGTGCCAGCAGCCAAGATATGTGGGGCAATGGCTACACCTTC	CASSQDMWGNGYTF
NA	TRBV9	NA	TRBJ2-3	TGTGCCAGCAGCACTACAGGGAGCACAGATACGCAGTATTTT	CASSTTGSTDTQYF